The sequence of this T cell receptor beta chain was determined in a study of T cells in Graves' hyperthyroidism and ophthalmopathy. Study at large: Peripheral blood draws took place at initial diagnosis, ahead of any treatment.

Germline V gene lookup returns CDR1 SEHNR and CDR2 FQNEAQ (reference sequence). Trimming at V came to 7 bases and at J to 9 bases, leaving 12 bases not matched to a gene. The CDR3 runs 15 residues. PBMCs were collected from a roughly 9.7 ml volume of fresh peripheral blood. This clonotype was observed a few times. RNA transcripts yielded amplified TCR beta CDR3 regions. With the HTBI primer set, the TCR CDR3 went through a first round of RT-PCR. TCRdb passed the multiplex PCR reads through MiXCR, listing each CDR3 protein once. The sample has approximately 640,000 distinct CDR3 sequences; 17% are singletons.

The source is a man over 45 with Graves' hyperthyroidism. The sample was blood. This rearrangement joins TRBV7-9 to TRBJ1-6; TRBD1 matches at 7 bases. The CDR3, as DNA: TGTGCCAGCACCCAACTAGGGGACAGAGGTTCACCCCTCCACTTT. As protein: CASTQLGDRGSPLHF.